The sequence of this T cell receptor (beta chain) was determined in a study of CD8 T cells in ankylosing spondylitis. Study findings and constraints: As reported, disease-linked clones showed significant enrichment in matched ankylosing spondylitis synovial fluid. Researchers report that disease-linked clones proved CD8+ and relatively rare in peripheral blood.

A quantitative 5'-RACE method, one with molecular barcodes, was used to make TCR beta libraries. TCRdb used MiXCR to reprocess the 5' RACE reads, holding one entry per CDR3 protein. In the table there are approximately 300,000 distinct CDR3 sequences, less than 25% of which are singletons. Many counts were recorded for this clonotype. The antigen is unknown. This CDR3 spans 15 amino acids. Germline CDR1 and CDR2: SGHVS and FNYEAQ. The V gene lost 0 bases and the J gene lost 1 base, with 9 bases spanning the gap. The sequence derives from a female donor with ankylosing spondylitis or in good health (not recorded which). Sequencing was performed on blood, either unsorted or a sorted T cell fraction (not recorded which). V gene TRBV7-6 combines with J gene TRBJ2-5; perhaps TRBD1 as D (5 bases). The CDR3 here is CASSLATGLQETQYF. The DNA for the CDR3 is TGTGCCAGCAGCTTAGCAACAGGCCTCCAAGAGACCCAGTACTTC.